These 18 T cell receptor beta chains share one sample of origin, sequenced in a study of PD-1 blockade in classical Hodgkin lymphoma. Indicated time point: cycle 4 day 1 (C4D1), after more than 5 weeks of nivolumab. Each of the patients experienced relapse following autologous stem cell transplantation, and their brentuximab vedotin exposure differed. The protocol was immunoSEQ multiplex PCR, while the TCRdb copy is restricted to in-frame clones and leaves out a portion. This table holds around 57,000 clones, 86% found once. Sequencing used peripheral blood mononuclear cells (PBMCs), obtained before the fourth cycle of nivolumab. The receptors originated from a human donor with classical Hodgkin lymphoma.

The chain joins TRBV6-6 to TRBJ1-1; D ambiguous. V lost 6 bases to trimming and J lost 7 bases, with 15 bases between them. Per the germline V gene, CDR1 is MNHNY and CDR2 is SVGAGI (reference sequence). CDR3 size: 13 residues. CDR3 loop: CASSLQGGDEAFF. CDR3 nucleotides: TGTGCCAGCAGCCTACAAGGAGGTGATGAAGCTTTCTTT.

CDR3 sequence reads: CASSEARLAVAYEQYF. The CDR3 nucleotides read TGTGCCAGCAGTGAAGCGAGACTAGCGGTAGCCTACGAGCAGTACTTC. This chain links TRBV2 with TRBJ2-7, with TRBD2 matching 9 bases. The J segment lost 2 bases and the V segment lost 0 bases, leaving 5 bases of the junction unmatched. Germline CDR1 SNHLY, CDR2 FYNNEI. The CDR3 spans 16 residues.

The genes are TRBV9 and TRBJ2-2; the D is unclear. This CDR3 comprises 14 residues. Trimming removed 2 bases at V and 7 bases at J, with 12 bases between. The germline V gene encodes CDR1 SGDLS and CDR2 YYNGEE. DNA for the CDR3: TGTGCCAGCAGCGTCCACGGACCGGGCGGGGAGCTGTTTTTT. Translated: CASSVHGPGGELFF.

J is TRBJ2-5 and V is TRBV4-3, with TRBD2 matching 9 bases. The germline V gene encodes CDR1 LGHNA and CDR2 YSLEER. CDR3 length: 13 amino acids. Trimming removed 1 base from V and 7 bases from J; junction bases left unmatched: 1. The CDR3 is CASSQAAGGTQYF. CDR3 sequence (DNA): TGCGCCAGCAGCCAAGCAGCGGGGGGGACCCAGTACTTC.

The chain combines TRBV7-3 with TRBJ2-1; 8 bases match TRBD2. Per germline, CDR1 SGHTA and CDR2 FQGTGA. Germline trimming cut 0 bases from V and 5 bases from J; bases unmatched to any gene: 3. The CDR3 has 15 amino acids. CDR3 nucleotide sequence: TGTGCCAGCAGCTTAACTAGCGGGACCAACAATGAGCAGTTCTTC. Its translation: CASSLTSGTNNEQFF.

The genes are TRBV6-5 and TRBJ2-1; no firm D call. In germline, CDR1 is MNHEY, CDR2 SVGAGI. The CDR3 covers 16 residues. Trimming took off 0 bases at V and 2 bases at J, with 11 bases between the two ends. CDR3 in DNA: TGTGCCAGCAGTTACTCGGCGAACGCTCCCTACAATGAGCAGTTCTTC. Protein sequence: CASSYSANAPYNEQFF.

In DNA, the CDR3 is TGTGCCAGCTCAAACTTTAGCGGACGGTCCTACGAGCAGTACTTC. It codes for CASSNFSGRSYEQYF. The chain recombines TRBV18 with TRBJ2-7, with a possible D match to TRBD2 (6 bases). The CDR3 sequence is 15 residues long. Germline V gene lookup returns CDR1 KGHSH and CDR2 LQKENI. The V and J ends lost 5 bases and 1 base respectively, with 15 bases between them. Full variable domain (remainder filled in from reference TRBV18 and TRBJ2-7): NAGVMQNPRHLVRRRGQEARLRCSPMKGHSHVYWYRQLPEEGLKFMVYLQKENIIDESGMPKERFSAEFPKEGPSILRIQQVVRGDSAAYFCASSNFSGRSYEQYFGPGTRLTVT.

This chain joins TRBV21-1 and TRBJ2-5; TRBD1, the D gene given by the table, was not confirmed from the DNA. TRBV21-1 is a known pseudogene. This CDR3 has 17 residues. DNA for the CDR3: TGTGCCAGCAGCCGGATTTTCGGACATACCTACCAAGAGACCCAGTACTTC. It is translated as CASSRIFGHTYQETQYF.

This chain connects TRBV6-5 to TRBJ2-1; D is uncertain. The CDR3 consists of 14 residues. Deletions cut 2 bases from V and 5 bases from J, with 10 bases between. Looked up from germline, CDR1 is MNHEY and CDR2 is SVGAGI. Written as DNA, the CDR3 is TGTGCCAGCAGTTACCGCCGGTTAGACAATGAGCAGTTCTTC. Translating gives CASSYRRLDNEQFF.

This clone was recorded only once. The CDR3 loop reads CASSQLGFYEQFF. The CDR3 DNA sequence: TGTGCCAGCAGTCAACTTGGTTTCTATGAGCAGTTCTTC. The chain recombines TRBV27 with TRBJ2-1; D is unresolved. This CDR3 contains 13 residues. V lost 5 bases, J lost 8 bases, and 13 bases lay in between. CDR1 and CDR2 (germline): MNHEY, SMNVEV (reference sequence).

The V call is TRBV5-1, the J call TRBJ2-2; tentatively, D is TRBD1 (6 bases). The V and J ends lost 4 bases and 7 bases respectively, with 11 bases between them. The germline V gene encodes CDR1 SGHRS and CDR2 YFSETQ. The CDR3 contains 13 residues. Here the CDR3 reads CASSHRENGELFF. In DNA, the CDR3 is TGCGCCAGCAGCCACAGGGAGAACGGGGAGCTGTTTTTT.

This clone came up many times. The CDR3 is CASSTKQGFNEKLFF. The CDR3, as DNA: TGTGCCAGCAGCACAAAACAGGGATTCAATGAAAAACTGTTTTTT. J is TRBJ1-4 and V is TRBV7-6, with a possible D match to TRBD1 (6 bases). V dropped 5 bases and J dropped 5 bases, with 15 bases sitting between them. CDR3 size: 15 residues. Germline CDR1 SGHVS, CDR2 FNYEAQ.

This clone was found once. The genes are TRBV10-3 and TRBJ1-5; possibly TRBD1 for D (6 bases). The CDR3 runs 17 residues. Trimming removed 0 bases at V and 6 bases at J, with 18 bases between. Germline CDR1 is ENHRY and CDR2 is SYGVKD. This CDR3 is CAISESKVGGRIQPQHF. The CDR3 region has the DNA TGTGCCATCAGTGAGTCGAAGGTCGGGGGCCGGATTCAGCCCCAGCATTTT.

V is TRBV5-1 and J is TRBJ2-7, with D perhaps matching TRBD2 (6 bases). The V gene lost 4 bases and the J gene lost 3 bases, with 8 bases spanning the gap. Looked up from germline, CDR1 is SGHRS and CDR2 is YFSETQ. This CDR3 comprises 12 residues. Here the CDR3 reads CASSPGLYEQYF. CDR3 nucleotide sequence: TGCGCCAGCAGCCCGGGACTCTACGAGCAGTACTTC.

The chain carries TRBV2 and TRBJ2-3; 9 positions match TRBD1. V shed 7 bases and J 4 bases; nucleotides not matched to a gene: 9. Germline CDR1 and CDR2: SNHLY and FYNNEI. The CDR3 runs to 15 residues. The CDR3: CASTPKTGGSDTQYF. CDR3 nucleotides: TGTGCCAGCACTCCTAAGACAGGGGGATCAGATACGCAGTATTTT.

The chain employs TRBV10-3 and TRBJ2-7; D is perhaps TRBD1 (5 bases). The CDR3 contains 13 residues. V lost 6 bases to trimming and J lost 3 bases, with 12 bases between them. Germline CDR1 and CDR2: ENHRY and SYGVKD. The CDR3 sequence: CAISRAEFYEQYF. CDR3 bases: TGTGCCATCAGCAGGGCGGAGTTCTACGAGCAGTACTTC.

The V gene is TRBV18, the J gene TRBJ2-7; the D gene could be TRBD1 or TRBD2 (6 bases each). The germline CDR1 and CDR2 sequences are KGHSH and LQKENI. The CDR3 is made up of 14 amino acids. The V gene lost 3 bases and the J gene lost 1 base, with 10 bases spanning the gap. In nucleotides, the CDR3 is TGTGCCAGCTCACCTCCGGGGGCATCCTACGAGCAGTACTTC. It is translated as CASSPPGASYEQYF.

The CDR3 protein is CSVLSSGRSDEQFF. In DNA, the CDR3 is TGCAGCGTCCTTTCTAGCGGGAGGTCGGATGAGCAGTTCTTC. The rearrangement links TRBV29-1 to TRBJ2-1, with 11 bases aligning to TRBD2. With 6 bases clipped from V and 8 bases from J, the junction kept 9 bases outside the gene matches. The CDR3 runs 14 residues. Germline V lookup: CDR1 SQVTM, CDR2 ANQGSEA.